This T cell receptor (beta chain) was observed in a study of PD-1 blockade in classical Hodgkin lymphoma. Study-wide findings and caveats: A reduction in baseline TCR diversity was reportedly seen in newly diagnosed patients relative to healthy donors.

All trial patients relapsed after autologous stem cell transplantation. The germline gives CDR1 MNHNS, CDR2 SASEGT. V was shortened by 0 bases and J by 4 bases, with 7 bases between the two germline ends. The CDR3 runs 14 residues. This clone was found once. As yet, its antigen is unknown. The data were produced by immunoSEQ multiplex PCR, yet TCRdb's version contains in-frame clones alone and is incomplete. The table shows roughly 97,000 clones, with approximately 88% occurring only once. The chain recombines TRBV6-1 with TRBJ1-3; no clear D. The sequence came from a human donor with classical Hodgkin lymphoma. The sequencing used peripheral blood mononuclear cells (PBMCs), collected at baseline. The CDR3, as DNA: TGTGCCAGCAGTGAAGCATGGTCAGGAAACACCATATATTTT. Encoded protein: CASSEAWSGNTIYF.